The present T cell receptor (beta chain) was sequenced within a study of regulatory T cells in long-lasting Graves disease. Trimming took 2 bases from V and 9 from J, leaving 20 bases between them. This CDR3 spans 16 amino acids. Germline CDR1 reads DFQATT; CDR2 reads SNEGSKA (reference sequence). Time point in this sample: newly diagnosed GD, antithyroid drugs for less than 3 months. The TCR library was made from RNA extracted from PBMCs. Building of the TCR beta libraries involved iRepertoire HTBI primers and Arm-PCR of CDR3 regions. TCRdb analysed the multiplex PCR reads with MiXCR anew, one entry per CDR3 protein. The sample has 580,000 or so distinct CDR3 sequences, about 15% seen once. This clonotype has more than one count but fewer than ten. These sequences were also reported in another study, on T cells in Graves' hyperthyroidism and ophthalmopathy. Per that paper: Diagnoses were established using clinical symptoms, serum thyroxine and TRAb, thyroid ultrasound and orbital computed tomography.

The chain recombines TRBV20-1 with TRBJ1-6; a possible D gene is TRBD1 (6 bases). The sample was peripheral blood mononuclear cells (PBMCs), taken at new diagnosis, from a patient treated with antithyroid drugs. The sequence was obtained from a man aged 18 to 30 with Graves disease. CDR3 in DNA: TGCAGTGCTAGACCATCAGCACAGGGCGTGGGTTCACCCCTCCACTTT. It yields the protein CSARPSAQGVGSPLHF.